The 26 T cell receptor beta chains below come from one sample, sequenced in a study of blood T cell repertoires in COVID-19. The assay was immunoSEQ multiplex PCR, and TCRdb's table has in-frame clones only and misses some. The sample records around 500,000 clones, approximately 91% being singletons. Sequencing was performed on PBMCs or T cells enriched from blood (not recorded which). The receptors originated from a woman aged 55-70 years who had recovered from COVID-19.

The rearrangement uses TRBV10-3 and TRBJ2-1; 10 nucleotides match TRBD1. CDR1 is ENHRY and CDR2 is SYGVKD in the germline V gene. The trim removed 0 bases at V and 15 bases at J, leaving 11 bases unmatched. The CDR3 runs 15 residues. The CDR3 sequence is CAISESGTGVLSLFF. In DNA, the CDR3 is TGTGCCATCAGTGAGTCGGGGACAGGGGTCTTAAGCTTGTTCTTC.

V and J are TRBV6-5 and TRBJ1-1, with 8 positions matching TRBD1. J lost 11 bases, V lost 5 bases, and 7 bases had no gene match. CDR1 is MNHEY and CDR2 is SVGAGI in the germline V gene. The CDR3 consists of 12 residues. CDR3 loop: CASSRQGSPAFF. In DNA, the CDR3 is TGTGCCAGCAGTAGACAGGGGTCGCCGGCTTTCTTT.

The chain couples TRBV5-1 to TRBJ2-5; TRBD1 matches at 7 bases. Losses at the gene ends were 4 bases for V and 1 base for J; bases not matched to a gene: 7. CDR1 and CDR2 from the germline V gene are SGHRS and YFSETQ. The CDR3 extends over 15 amino acids. Written as DNA, the CDR3 is TGCGCCAGCAGCCGGCGACAGGGCTTCCAAGAGACCCAGTACTTC. This encodes CASSRRQGFQETQYF.

The J gene is TRBJ2-1, the V gene TRBV5-4; D possibly corresponds to TRBD1 (6 bases). Germline-derived CDR1 and CDR2 are SGHNT and YYREEE (reference sequence). The CDR3 contains 15 residues. Between the trimmed V and J ends, which lost 4 bases and 1 base, there was a span of 12 bases. CDR3 loop: CASSPQGSSYNEQFF. The CDR3 nucleotides read TGTGCCAGCAGCCCACAGGGATCTTCCTACAATGAGCAGTTCTTC.

The rearrangement links TRBV9 to TRBJ2-3, with D possibly being TRBD2 (5 bases). This CDR3 has 15 residues. The germline CDR1 and CDR2 sequences are SGDLS and YYNGEE. The V end was cut by 0 bases, the J end by 6 bases, with 14 bases between. This CDR3 reads CASSVEFGVGDTQYF. CDR3 coding DNA: TGTGCCAGCAGCGTAGAGTTCGGGGTCGGCGATACGCAGTATTTT.

The rearrangement uses TRBV5-1 and TRBJ1-6; no reliable D call. The V end lost 4 bases, the J end lost 7 bases, and 12 bases lay between the germline ends. The CDR3 sequence is 14 residues long. Germline V gene lookup returns CDR1 SGHRS and CDR2 YFSETQ. CDR3: CASSLGSGNSPLHF. The CDR3 nucleotides are TGCGCCAGCAGCCTTGGAAGCGGGAATTCACCCCTCCACTTT. Supplemented by reference TRBV5-1 and TRBJ1-6, the full variable domain reads KAGVTQTPRYLIKTRGQQVTLSCSPISGHRSVSWYQQTPGQGLQFLFEYFSETQRNKGNFPGRFSGRQFSNSRSEMNVSTLELGDSALYLCASSLGSGNSPLHFGNGTRLTVT.

The chain couples TRBV14 to TRBJ1-2, with TRBD1 as a possible D gene (6 bases). V lost 4 bases to trimming and J lost 5 bases, with 20 bases between them. CDR1 is SGHDN, CDR2 FVKESK, per germline. CDR3 length: 16 amino acids. The CDR3 loop reads CASSPSGGWGYYGYTF. The CDR3 DNA is TGTGCCAGCAGCCCGAGCGGGGGCTGGGGTTATTATGGCTACACCTTC. Looking up the rest from reference TRBV14 and TRBJ1-2 gives the full variable domain: EAGVTQFPSHSVIEKGQTVTLRCDPISGHDNLYWYRRVMGKEIKFLLHFVKESKQDESGMPNNRFLAERTGGTYSTLKVQPAELEDSGVYFCASSPSGGWGYYGYTFGSGTRLTVV.

With respect to this clone: The same CDR3 arises from other DNA sequences in this sample as well. The chain carries TRBV11-2 and TRBJ1-2, with 7 bases that match TRBD1. CDR3 length: 15 amino acids. After removal of 1 base from V and 1 base from J, the junction contained 3 bases not matched to a gene. Looked up from germline, CDR1 is SGHAT and CDR2 is FQNNGV. The CDR3 here is CASSLGQGLNYGYTF. The CDR3 DNA follows: TGTGCCAGCAGCTTAGGACAGGGACTTAACTATGGCTACACCTTC.

This clone appeared a few times. This chain connects TRBV5-1 to TRBJ1-2; a possible D gene is TRBD1 (6 bases). CDR3 size: 12 residues. Germline loops: CDR1 SGHRS, CDR2 YFSETQ. The ends were cut back, 4 bases at V and 4 bases at J, with 8 bases in the middle. DNA for the CDR3: TGCGCCAGCAGCCCGGACAGCTATGGCTACACCTTC. It yields the protein CASSPDSYGYTF.

The V gene is TRBV2, the J gene TRBJ2-1; TRBD1 might be the D (6 bases). V was cut by 6 bases and J by 7 bases, with 16 bases left in between. Per germline, CDR1 SNHLY and CDR2 FYNNEI. The CDR3 runs 14 residues. CDR3 bases: TGTGCCAGCAGCCCAGTGAGGGGGAGAAATGAGCAGTTCTTC. Translation gives CASSPVRGRNEQFF.

V and J are TRBV5-1 and TRBJ1-4; D gene unclear. Germline CDR1 and CDR2: SGHRS and YFSETQ. The CDR3 totals 15 residues. The V gene lost 4 bases and the J gene lost 0 bases, with 10 bases spanning the gap. Written as DNA, the CDR3 is TGCGCCAGCAGCCTGGACGGTGCAACTAATGAAAAACTGTTTTTT. It codes for CASSLDGATNEKLFF.

The V and J genes are TRBV5-1 and TRBJ2-1; D is possibly TRBD1 (5 bases). Germline lookup yields CDR1 SGHRS and CDR2 YFSETQ. There are 15 residues in the CDR3. Deletions cut 0 bases from V and 5 bases from J, with 12 bases between. The CDR3, as DNA: TGCGCCAGCAGCTTGGAGGGGAATATTAACAATGAGCAGTTCTTC. Its translation: CASSLEGNINNEQFF.

The chain carries TRBV24-1 and TRBJ1-5; TRBD1 matches at 8 bases. Germline lookup yields CDR1 KGHDR and CDR2 SFDVKD. The V and J ends lost 5 bases and 2 bases, in that order; junction bases with no gene match: 4. This CDR3 contains 15 residues. The CDR3 DNA is TGTGCCACCAGTGGGTCGACAGGGGGCAATCAGCCCCAGCATTTT. Its translation: CATSGSTGGNQPQHF.

The chain carries TRBV4-1 and TRBJ1-6; no firm D call. The CDR3 contains 18 residues. The ends were cut back, 1 base at V and 0 bases at J, with 13 bases in the middle. Germline CDR1 is MGHRA and CDR2 is YSYEKL. CDR3 bases: TGCGCCAGCAGCCAAGTTTTAGGCGGGAGCTCCTATAATTCACCCCTCCACTTT. As protein: CASSQVLGGSSYNSPLHF.

This clone was recorded once. The V gene is TRBV5-1, the J gene TRBJ1-6; 7 bases agree with TRBD1. This CDR3 comprises 14 residues. J was trimmed by 6 bases and V by 5 bases; bases with no gene match: 5. Germline V lookup: CDR1 SGHRS, CDR2 YFSETQ. The chain's CDR3 is CASRWDSSNSPLHF. CDR3 sequence (DNA): TGCGCCAGCAGGTGGGACAGTAGTAATTCACCCCTCCACTTT. Full variable domain (remainder filled in from reference TRBV5-1 and TRBJ1-6): KAGVTQTPRYLIKTRGQQVTLSCSPISGHRSVSWYQQTPGQGLQFLFEYFSETQRNKGNFPGRFSGRQFSNSRSEMNVSTLELGDSALYLCASRWDSSNSPLHFGNGTRLTVT.

V is TRBV29-1 and J is TRBJ2-3, with 12 bases fitting TRBD2. CDR3 length: 13 amino acids. Germline CDR1 is SQVTM and CDR2 is ANQGSEA. V was pared by 6 bases and J by 3 bases, with 1 base of the junction left unmatched. CDR3 residues: CSVLAGGTDTQYF. The CDR3 nucleotides read TGCAGCGTACTAGCGGGGGGAACAGATACGCAGTATTTT.

In its sample, this clone was seen once. The V gene is TRBV5-1, the J gene TRBJ1-3, with 7 bases that match TRBD1. J lost 2 bases, V lost 4 bases, and 6 bases had no gene match. The CDR3 runs to 15 residues. Germline lookup yields CDR1 SGHRS and CDR2 YFSETQ. The CDR3 region has the DNA TGCGCCAGCAGCCCACTGACAGGGCCTGGAAACACCATATATTTT. It yields the protein CASSPLTGPGNTIYF.

The rearrangement links TRBV5-1 to TRBJ1-6; maybe TRBD1 (6 bases). Per the germline V gene, CDR1 is SGHRS and CDR2 is YFSETQ. V was pared by 7 bases and J by 9 bases, with 20 bases between. The CDR3 loop spans 15 amino acids. CDR3 loop: CASRDQGRVGSPLHF. In DNA form, the CDR3 reads TGCGCCAGCCGCGATCAGGGGCGAGTTGGTTCACCCCTCCACTTT.

This clone was counted a single time. This chain uses TRBV12-5 with TRBJ2-1; 7 positions agree with TRBD2. J lost 8 bases, V lost 1 base, and 11 bases had no gene match. In germline, CDR1 is LGHNT, CDR2 FRNRAP. CDR3 length equals 16 residues. This chain's CDR3 is CASGLGFTGGEDEQFF. Here the CDR3 DNA reads TGTGCTAGTGGTTTGGGATTTACGGGGGGAGAGGATGAGCAGTTCTTC.

The genes are TRBV2 and TRBJ1-5, with 7 positions matching TRBD1. The CDR3 is made up of 15 amino acids. Germline V gives CDR1 SNHLY, CDR2 FYNNEI. Losses at the gene ends were 4 bases for V and 2 bases for J; bases not matched to a gene: 5. The CDR3 region is CASSGLDRGNQPQHF. DNA of the CDR3: TGTGCCAGCAGTGGACTTGACAGGGGCAATCAGCCCCAGCATTTT.

The chain has TRBV12-5 and TRBJ2-1; tentative D call: TRBD2 (5 bases). The CDR3 runs 14 residues. V lost 7 bases and J lost 6, with 16 bases in between. The germline gives CDR1 LGHNT, CDR2 FRNRAP. The CDR3 protein is CASDPTPGGNEQFF. In DNA, the CDR3 is TGTGCTAGTGACCCGACGCCCGGAGGCAATGAGCAGTTCTTC. The full variable domain, its missing parts supplied by reference TRBV12-5 and TRBJ2-1, is DARVTQTPRHKVTEMGQEVTMRCQPILGHNTVFWYRQTMMQGLELLAYFRNRAPLDDSGMPKDRFSAEMPDATLATLKIQPSEPRDSAVYFCASDPTPGGNEQFFGPGTRLTVL.

The chain links TRBV6-1 to TRBJ1-4; D perhaps matches TRBD1 (5 bases). This CDR3 is built from 16 residues. Trimming removed 1 base at V and 7 bases at J, with 16 bases between. From germline, CDR1 is MNHNS and CDR2 SASEGT. CDR3 sequence reads: CASSEGLSQGGEKLFF. The CDR3 nucleotides are TGTGCCAGCAGTGAAGGATTGTCCCAGGGAGGTGAAAAACTGTTTTTT.

The V and J genes are TRBV30 and TRBJ1-5, with a tentative D call TRBD1 (6 bases). The CDR3 has 16 residues. The ends were cut back, 0 bases at V and 1 base at J, with 13 bases in the middle. Per germline, CDR1 GTSNPN and CDR2 SVGIG (reference sequence). The chain's CDR3 is CAWSVKGTPSNQPQHF. The CDR3 region has the DNA TGTGCCTGGAGTGTAAAGGGGACACCAAGCAATCAGCCCCAGCATTTT.

A single count supports this clone. The chain carries TRBV6-5 and TRBJ2-1; perhaps TRBD1 as D (5 bases). CDR1 and CDR2 (germline): MNHEY, SVGAGI. The CDR3 loop spans 11 amino acids. The V end was cut by 8 bases, the J end by 8 bases, with 10 bases between. The CDR3 DNA sequence: TGTGCCAGCCAGGGTAGGGATGAGCAGTTCTTC. Protein: CASQGRDEQFF.

This clone was seen just once. The chain joins TRBV6-5 to TRBJ1-3; D is perhaps TRBD1 (6 bases). Germline V gives CDR1 MNHEY, CDR2 SVGAGI. The germline V and J ends were trimmed by 6 bases and 4 bases, with 13 bases remaining between them. The CDR3 covers 14 residues. The CDR3 nucleotides are TGTGCCAGCAGGCAAACAGGGCCCGGAAACACCATATATTTT. Translated: CASRQTGPGNTIYF.

V gene TRBV3-1 (or the pseudogene TRBV3-2) combines with J gene TRBJ1-6; D might be TRBD1 (6 bases). V was trimmed by 5 bases and J by 14 bases, leaving 19 bases between them. Germline CDR1 LGHDT, CDR2 YNNKEL (reference sequence). The length of the CDR3 is 14 residues. CDR3 residues: CASSFPGQGSSLHF. In nucleotides, the CDR3 is TGTGCCAGCAGCTTCCCGGGACAAGGCTCCTCCCTCCACTTT.